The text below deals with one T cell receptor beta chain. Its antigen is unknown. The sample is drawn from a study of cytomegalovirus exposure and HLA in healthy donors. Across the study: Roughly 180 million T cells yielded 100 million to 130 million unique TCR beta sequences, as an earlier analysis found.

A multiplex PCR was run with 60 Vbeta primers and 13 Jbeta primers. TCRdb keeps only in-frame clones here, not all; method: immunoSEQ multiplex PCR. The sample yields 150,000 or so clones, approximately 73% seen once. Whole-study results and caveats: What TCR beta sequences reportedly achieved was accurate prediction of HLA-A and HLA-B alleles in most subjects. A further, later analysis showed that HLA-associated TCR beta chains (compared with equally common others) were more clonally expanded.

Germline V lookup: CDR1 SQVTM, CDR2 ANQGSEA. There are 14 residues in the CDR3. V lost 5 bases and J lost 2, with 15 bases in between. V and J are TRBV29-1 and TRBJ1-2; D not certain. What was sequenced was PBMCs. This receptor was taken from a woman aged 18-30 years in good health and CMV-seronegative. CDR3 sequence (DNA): TGCAGCGTTTTCGCGCCCAACAGAAACTATGGCTACACCTTC. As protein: CSVFAPNRNYGYTF.